Below, 9 T cell receptor beta chains from the same sample are listed, as sequenced in a study of T cells in Graves' hyperthyroidism and ophthalmopathy. From RNA transcripts, TCR beta CDR3 regions were amplified. During a first-round RT-PCR of the TCR CDR3, the HTBI primer set was used. One entry per CDR3 protein, called by TCRdb with MiXCR from the multiplex PCR reads. The top ten clones hold 8.9% of a sample with approximately 870,000 distinct CDR3 sequences, more than 30% of them seen once. The material sequenced was blood. The source of these receptors is a man between 18 and 29 years old with Graves' hyperthyroidism.

As concerns this clonotype: A junction end diverges from the germline sequence, so it may reflect a read error. This chain uses TRBV6-5 with TRBJ1-1; TRBD1 agrees at 8 bases. The CDR3 extends over 13 amino acids. Germline CDR1 is MNHEY and CDR2 is SVGAGI. The CDR3 spells CASTRQGSAEASF. The CDR3 DNA reads as TGTGCCAGCACCCGACAGGGGAGTGCTGAAGCTTCCTTT.

The chain links TRBV25-1 to TRBJ1-6; D is perhaps TRBD1 (6 bases). Germline assignment: CDR1 MGHDK and CDR2 SYGVNS. V lost 5 bases to trimming and J lost 7 bases, with 15 bases between them. The CDR3 is 15 residues long. The CDR3 sequence is CASSPLRGGNSPLHF. The CDR3 DNA reads as TGTGCCAGCAGTCCTCTCCGAGGGGGAAATTCACCCCTCCACTTT.

This clonotype was observed many times. The CDR3, as DNA: TGTGCCAGCAGCTTAGTTGGGACTAGCGATCACGAGCAGTACTTC. Translation: CASSLVGTSDHEQYF. The chain has TRBV7-9 and TRBJ2-7; 10 bases are a match to TRBD2. This CDR3 comprises 15 residues. V was clipped by 1 base and J by 5 bases; unmatched bases: 5. From germline, CDR1 is SEHNR and CDR2 FQNEAQ (reference sequence).

The genes are TRBV19 and TRBJ2-7; possibly TRBD1 or TRBD2 for D (5 bases each). CDR1 LNHDA and CDR2 SQIVND come from the germline V gene (reference sequence). Deletions cut 8 bases from V and 7 bases from J, with 18 bases between. This CDR3 region has 13 residues. The CDR3, as DNA: TGTGCCAGTGCCGGGACCCGTTCTATGGAGCAGTACTTC. Its protein product is CASAGTRSMEQYF.

For the CDR3, the DNA is TGTGCCAGCAGTTACAGGATATGGGAGACCCAGTACTTC. This codes for CASSYRIWETQYF. The V and J genes are TRBV6-5 and TRBJ2-5, with unresolved D. The V and J ends lost 2 bases and 5 bases respectively, with 9 bases between them. There are 13 residues in the CDR3. Germline V gene data show CDR1 as MNHEY and CDR2 as SVGAGI.

The sample holds many counts of this clonotype. The rearrangement joins TRBV15 to TRBJ2-2; 8 nucleotides agree with TRBD1. Trimming took 7 bases from V and 3 from J; bases not matched to a gene: 4. Germline values: CDR1 LNHNV, CDR2 YYDKDF (reference sequence). The CDR3 is 14 residues long. CDR3 sequence (DNA): TGTGCCACCACAGGGGGCGGATACACCGGGGAGCTGTTTTTT. This encodes CATTGGGYTGELFF.

This clonotype was recorded many times. V usage is TRBV7-8 and J usage is TRBJ1-5; TRBD1 is a possible D gene (5 bases). The germline V gene has CDR1 SGHVS and CDR2 FQNEAQ. The V end lost 4 bases, the J end lost 4 bases, and 17 bases lay between the germline ends. The CDR3 is 16 amino acids. For the CDR3, the DNA is TGTGCCAGCAGCTCGGCCATCCCCAGGGCAAATCAGCCCCAGCATTTT. This gives the protein CASSSAIPRANQPQHF. Looking up the rest from reference TRBV7-8 and TRBJ1-5 gives the full variable domain: GAGVSQSPRYKVAKRGQDVALRCDPISGHVSLFWYQQALGQGPEFLTYFQNEAQLDKSGLPSDRFFAERPEGSVSTLKIQRTQQEDSAVYLCASSSAIPRANQPQHFGDGTRLSIL.

Ten or more counts support this clonotype. The rearrangement joins TRBV12-3 or TRBV12-4 to TRBJ2-7; D ambiguous. Trimming shortened V by 1 base and J by 6 bases, and 7 bases separated the two germline ends. The CDR3 has 12 amino acids. The CDR3 DNA sequence: TGTGCCAGCAGTTTAGGCGCTCGCGAGCAGTACTTC. Translation: CASSLGAREQYF.

J is TRBJ2-7 and V is TRBV7-9; 12 nucleotides align to TRBD2. After removal of 3 bases from V and 5 bases from J, the junction contained 14 bases not matched to a gene. Germline V CDR1 and CDR2: SEHNR, FQNEAQ (reference sequence). The CDR3 runs to 18 residues. The CDR3 region has the DNA TGTGCCAGCAGCTTCCGGACTAGCGGGGATCCTCGGGAGAACGAGCAGTACTTC. Translation: CASSFRTSGDPRENEQYF.